A selection of T cell receptor beta chains follows, all from one sample in a study of cytomegalovirus exposure and HLA in healthy donors. Using immunoSEQ multiplex PCR, the repertoire was profiled, and TCRdb retains in-frame clones only, with some absent. The data show 110,000 to 150,000 clones, about 80% seen once. Material for sequencing was PBMCs. Source of these receptors: a male donor in good health and CMV-seronegative. CDR3s include the opening cysteine and the closing phenylalanine or tryptophan. Each record gives: D gene, clone size, V gene, J gene, CDR3 DNA, CDR3 protein. D genes are given only for firm matches. A clone size is listed for some rows: how often the clone was seen (once, few, many), or a class if it is expanded.

D gene: .; clone size: .; V gene: TRBV4-1; J gene: TRBJ1-1; CDR3 DNA: TGCGCCAGCAGCCAGAGTCCTTGGGGGGGAGGCACTGAAGCTTTCTTT; CDR3 protein: CASSQSPWGGGTEAFF
D gene: TRBD2; clone size: .; V gene: TRBV7-8; J gene: TRBJ2-1; CDR3 DNA: TGTGCCAGCAGAAGGACTAGTTTAGATTTGAGTGAGCAGTTCTTC; CDR3 protein: CASRRTSLDLSEQFF
D gene: .; clone size: .; V gene: TRBV6-6; J gene: TRBJ1-5; CDR3 DNA: TGTGCCAGCATCAGAGGAGGCAATCAGCCCCAGCATTTT; CDR3 protein: CASIRGGNQPQHF
D gene: .; clone size: .; V gene: TRBV28; J gene: TRBJ1-4; CDR3 DNA: TGTGCCAGCAGTTGGGGCAAAGGGGAGGCGGGCGTATCTAATGAAAAACTGTTTTTT; CDR3 protein: CASSWGKGEAGVSNEKLFF
D gene: .; clone size: .; V gene: TRBV6-5; J gene: TRBJ1-3; CDR3 DNA: TGTGCCAGCCGAAGGGGGTTATCTGGAAACACCATATATTTT; CDR3 protein: CASRRGLSGNTIYF
D gene: .; clone size: once; V gene: TRBV19; J gene: TRBJ1-1; CDR3 DNA: TGTGCCAGTAGTATTTATTTGAACACTGAAGCTTTCTTT; CDR3 protein: CASSIYLNTEAFF
D gene: TRBD1; clone size: once; V gene: TRBV27; J gene: TRBJ2-1; CDR3 DNA: TGTGCCAGCAGTCCAAGACAGGGGGGTGAGCAGTTCTTC; CDR3 protein: CASSPRQGGEQFF
D gene: TRBD1; clone size: .; V gene: TRBV27; J gene: TRBJ2-7; CDR3 DNA: TGTGCCACCAAATCCGGGACAGGGCCGTCCTACGAGCAGTACTTC; CDR3 protein: CATKSGTGPSYEQYF
D gene: .; clone size: .; V gene: TRBV5-1; J gene: TRBJ1-4; CDR3 DNA: TGCGCCAGCAGCCCTGGACAGATTAATGAAAAACTGTTTTTT; CDR3 protein: CASSPGQINEKLFF
D gene: .; clone size: .; V gene: TRBV27; J gene: TRBJ2-5; CDR3 DNA: TGTGCCAGCAGTCAATACCGGGAGCGGGAGACCCAGTACTTC; CDR3 protein: CASSQYRERETQYF
D gene: TRBD1; clone size: .; V gene: TRBV7-2; J gene: TRBJ1-2; CDR3 DNA: TGTGCCAGCAGCCCAGAGGGGGCGGGCTATGGCTACACCTTC; CDR3 protein: CASSPEGAGYGYTF
D gene: .; clone size: few; V gene: TRBV28; J gene: TRBJ2-5; CDR3 DNA: TGTGCCAGCAGTTTAGTCCCGGACAGAGCTCAAGAGACCCAGTACTTC; CDR3 protein: CASSLVPDRAQETQYF
D gene: .; clone size: .; V gene: TRBV5-1; J gene: TRBJ1-5; CDR3 DNA: TGCGCCAGCAGCCCGGGGGGCGCGGACCAGCCCCAGCATTTT; CDR3 protein: CASSPGGADQPQHF
D gene: .; clone size: .; V gene: TRBV7-9; J gene: TRBJ1-1; CDR3 DNA: TGTGCCAGCAGACCTACCCGGAACACTGAAGCTTTCTTT; CDR3 protein: CASRPTRNTEAFF
D gene: .; clone size: .; V gene: TRBV21-1; J gene: TRBJ2-5; CDR3 DNA: TGTGCCAGCAGCAAAAAAACGGGGAGAGAGACCCAGTACTTC; CDR3 protein: CASSKKTGRETQYF
D gene: TRBD1; clone size: .; V gene: TRBV5-1; J gene: TRBJ1-1; CDR3 DNA: TGCGCCAGCAGCGGGACAGGGTATGGGAACACTGAAGCTTTCTTT; CDR3 protein: CASSGTGYGNTEAFF
D gene: .; clone size: .; V gene: TRBV6-6; J gene: TRBJ2-1; CDR3 DNA: TGTGCCAGCAGTTACTACGGTGAGCAGTTCTTC; CDR3 protein: CASSYYGEQFF
D gene: TRBD1; clone size: few; V gene: TRBV15; J gene: TRBJ2-7; CDR3 DNA: TGTGCCACCGGGACAGGGCGTCACTACGAGCAGTACTTC; CDR3 protein: CATGTGRHYEQYF
D gene: .; clone size: .; V gene: TRBV27; J gene: TRBJ2-7; CDR3 DNA: TGTGCCAGCAGCTCCTTAGGCGGCGGGACCTACGAGCAGTACTTC; CDR3 protein: CASSSLGGGTYEQYF
D gene: .; clone size: .; V gene: TRBV19; J gene: TRBJ2-7; CDR3 DNA: TGTGCCAGTAGTTCCGGACAGACTCCCGCCTACGAGCAGTACTTC; CDR3 protein: CASSSGQTPAYEQYF
D gene: TRBD2; clone size: .; V gene: TRBV2; J gene: TRBJ2-5; CDR3 DNA: TGTGCCAGCAGTGAACCCGGACTAGCGGGAGATCAAGAGACCCAGTACTTC; CDR3 protein: CASSEPGLAGDQETQYF
D gene: .; clone size: .; V gene: TRBV28; J gene: TRBJ1-4; CDR3 DNA: TGTGCCAGCAGTTCCGGGCAGGAGGCAACTAATGAAAAACTGTTTTTT; CDR3 protein: CASSSGQEATNEKLFF
D gene: .; clone size: few; V gene: TRBV27; J gene: TRBJ1-3; CDR3 DNA: TGTGCCAGCAGTATGGGGGCCACTGGAAACACCATATATTTT; CDR3 protein: CASSMGATGNTIYF
D gene: .; clone size: .; V gene: TRBV4-3; J gene: TRBJ2-3; CDR3 DNA: TGCGCCAGCAGCCAAGAACTCCCCGGGTTGGATACGCAGTATTTT; CDR3 protein: CASSQELPGLDTQYF
D gene: .; clone size: .; V gene: TRBV12-5; J gene: TRBJ1-1; CDR3 DNA: TGTGCTAGTGGTTTGGGCGGGAGAACCACTGAAGCTTTCTTT; CDR3 protein: CASGLGGRTTEAFF
D gene: .; clone size: few; V gene: TRBV7-8; J gene: TRBJ1-3; CDR3 DNA: TGTGCCAGCAGTTCCAGCGGGACATACTCTGGAAACACCATATATTTT; CDR3 protein: CASSSSGTYSGNTIYF
D gene: .; clone size: .; V gene: TRBV7-9; J gene: TRBJ1-3; CDR3 DNA: TGTGCCAGCAGCTCGTACAGCTCTGGAAACACCATATATTTT; CDR3 protein: CASSSYSSGNTIYF
D gene: TRBD1; clone size: .; V gene: TRBV7-3; J gene: TRBJ2-6; CDR3 DNA: TGTGCCAGCAGCCCCCGGGACAGGGAGCTCGGGGCCAACGTCCTGACTTTC; CDR3 protein: CASSPRDRELGANVLTF
D gene: .; clone size: once; V gene: TRBV28; J gene: TRBJ1-6; CDR3 DNA: TGTGCCAGCAGTTTGAGACAGCGCAATTCACCCCTCCACTTT; CDR3 protein: CASSLRQRNSPLHF
D gene: TRBD2; clone size: .; V gene: TRBV19; J gene: TRBJ2-3; CDR3 DNA: TGTGCCAGTAGTATTCTAGCGGGGGTATCAGATACGCAGTATTTT; CDR3 protein: CASSILAGVSDTQYF
D gene: .; clone size: .; V gene: TRBV5-1; J gene: TRBJ2-7; CDR3 DNA: TGCGCCAGCAGCTTGGTAGAGGGACTTCCCTACGAGCAGTACTTC; CDR3 protein: CASSLVEGLPYEQYF
D gene: .; clone size: .; V gene: TRBV7-2; J gene: TRBJ1-1; CDR3 DNA: TGTGCCAGCAGTCTCACTCGGTTGAACACTGAAGCTTTCTTT; CDR3 protein: CASSLTRLNTEAFF
D gene: .; clone size: .; V gene: TRBV2; J gene: TRBJ2-5; CDR3 DNA: TGTGCCAGCAGTCGGGGGATGGAAGAGACCCAGTACTTC; CDR3 protein: CASSRGMEETQYF
D gene: .; clone size: once; V gene: TRBV4-1; J gene: TRBJ1-5; CDR3 DNA: TGCGCCAGCAGCCAAGATCTAGACAGATACAATCAGCCCCAGCATTTT; CDR3 protein: CASSQDLDRYNQPQHF
D gene: TRBD1; clone size: .; V gene: TRBV2; J gene: TRBJ1-2; CDR3 DNA: TGTGCCAGCTATGAGACAGGGGCTACCAACTATGGCTACACCTTC; CDR3 protein: CASYETGATNYGYTF
D gene: .; clone size: .; V gene: TRBV6-5; J gene: TRBJ2-1; CDR3 DNA: TGTGCCAGCAGTTCGCCGTCAGGGGTTATCAATGAGCAGTTCTTC; CDR3 protein: CASSSPSGVINEQFF
D gene: .; clone size: .; V gene: TRBV5-1; J gene: TRBJ1-4; CDR3 DNA: TGCGCCAGCAGCTTGGGTCCGGCCCCCCCGGAGGAAAAACTGTTTTTT; CDR3 protein: CASSLGPAPPEEKLFF
D gene: TRBD2; clone size: .; V gene: TRBV27; J gene: TRBJ2-7; CDR3 DNA: TGTGCCAGCAGTTTAGGGGACCCAGGGAGGGCCGGTCCCTACGAGCAGTACTTC; CDR3 protein: CASSLGDPGRAGPYEQYF
D gene: .; clone size: .; V gene: TRBV28; J gene: TRBJ2-1; CDR3 DNA: TGTGCCAGCAGTTTATCCCTGGCAGCTTCGAGGTCCTACAATGAGCAGTTCTTC; CDR3 protein: CASSLSLAASRSYNEQFF
D gene: TRBD1; clone size: .; V gene: TRBV5-6; J gene: TRBJ2-2; CDR3 DNA: TGTGCCAGCAACAGGGGGTCCGGGGAGCTGTTTTTT; CDR3 protein: CASNRGSGELFF
D gene: TRBD1; clone size: .; V gene: TRBV7-7; J gene: TRBJ2-5; CDR3 DNA: TGTGCTAGCAGCTCTAGACAGGGTTACGAGACCCAGTACTTC; CDR3 protein: CASSSRQGYETQYF
D gene: TRBD1; clone size: .; V gene: TRBV19; J gene: TRBJ1-5; CDR3 DNA: TGTGCCAGTAGTGGAAGACAGGGGGCCCTCAGCAATCAGCCCCAGCATTTT; CDR3 protein: CASSGRQGALSNQPQHF
D gene: .; clone size: .; V gene: TRBV19; J gene: TRBJ1-1; CDR3 DNA: TGTGCCAGTAGTATGCAAAGGGGATCGATGAACACTGAAGCTTTCTTT; CDR3 protein: CASSMQRGSMNTEAFF
D gene: TRBD1; clone size: .; V gene: TRBV28; J gene: TRBJ1-2; CDR3 DNA: TGTGCCAGCAGATCTACTGAGGGGGCGAGGGGCTACACCTTC; CDR3 protein: CASRSTEGARGYTF
D gene: .; clone size: .; V gene: TRBV15; J gene: TRBJ2-5; CDR3 DNA: TGTGCCACCAGCAGAGGGGTATTTGGAGGGAAGGAGAGAGAGACCCAGTACTTC; CDR3 protein: CATSRGVFGGKERETQYF
D gene: TRBD1; clone size: .; V gene: TRBV4-1; J gene: TRBJ1-4; CDR3 DNA: TGCGCCAGCAGCCATAAGACAGGGGGGAAGGCCACTAATGAAAAACTGTTTTTT; CDR3 protein: CASSHKTGGKATNEKLFF
D gene: TRBD1; clone size: .; V gene: TRBV5-1; J gene: TRBJ2-2; CDR3 DNA: TGCGCCAGCAGCTTGGTATGGGACAGGGGGCCCACCGGGGAGCTGTTTTTT; CDR3 protein: CASSLVWDRGPTGELFF
D gene: .; clone size: .; V gene: TRBV4-3; J gene: TRBJ2-1; CDR3 DNA: TGCGCCAGCAGCCCGTTTATTCCAGGGGGGCCCTACAATGAGCAGTTCTTC; CDR3 protein: CASSPFIPGGPYNEQFF
D gene: TRBD2; clone size: .; V gene: TRBV5-6; J gene: TRBJ2-5; CDR3 DNA: TGTGCCAGCAGCTTGATGTTAGCGGGGGAAGAGACCCAGTACTTC; CDR3 protein: CASSLMLAGEETQYF
D gene: TRBD2; clone size: .; V gene: TRBV29-1; J gene: TRBJ2-5; CDR3 DNA: TGCAGCGTCCGTGGGGCGGGGGGGTCGGAGACCCAGTACTTC; CDR3 protein: CSVRGAGGSETQYF
D gene: .; clone size: .; V gene: TRBV19; J gene: TRBJ2-7; CDR3 DNA: TGTGCCAGTAGTATGGAGCTAGCGTTCTCCTACGAGCAGTACTTC; CDR3 protein: CASSMELAFSYEQYF
D gene: .; clone size: few; V gene: TRBV29-1; J gene: TRBJ2-3; CDR3 DNA: TGCAGCGTCCCGCCCGGGGACTCTAGCACAGATACGCAGTATTTT; CDR3 protein: CSVPPGDSSTDTQYF
D gene: .; clone size: .; V gene: TRBV4-3; J gene: TRBJ1-5; CDR3 DNA: TGCGCCAGCAGCCAAGATCGGGGGGTCGGGCAGCCCCAGCATTTT; CDR3 protein: CASSQDRGVGQPQHF
D gene: .; clone size: .; V gene: TRBV5-1; J gene: TRBJ2-7; CDR3 DNA: TGCGCCAGCAGCCAAACAAATACAGGGCTCGAGCAGTACTTC; CDR3 protein: CASSQTNTGLEQYF